These 20 T cell receptor beta chains share one sample of origin, sequenced in a study of blood T cells in healthy people across ages. Using a J-beta primer mix together with a sample-barcoded 5' primer, a second PCR was run for roughly 6 to 11 cycles. TCRdb independently ran MiXCR on the 5' RACE reads; one entry per CDR3 protein. The sample includes 1.5 million to 2 million distinct CDR3 sequences, about 30% of them seen just once. Sequencing was carried out using blood. These receptors all stem from a woman aged 25 to 39 in good health.

In its sample, this clonotype was seen many times. The chain employs TRBV29-1 and TRBJ2-1; TRBD1 is a possible D gene (6 bases). The ends were cut back, 4 bases at V and 1 base at J, with 11 bases in the middle. Germline V gene data show CDR1 as SQVTM and CDR2 as ANQGSEA. This CDR3 is 14 amino acids long. Here the CDR3 reads CSVGLTGSYNEQFF. Here the CDR3 DNA reads TGCAGCGTTGGTCTAACAGGGTCCTACAATGAGCAGTTCTTC.

The sample holds a few counts of this clonotype. This chain joins TRBV20-1 and TRBJ2-3; the D call may be TRBD1 or TRBD2 (6 bases each). Germline loops: CDR1 DFQATT, CDR2 SNEGSKA (reference sequence). V was cut by 1 base and J by 5 bases, with 13 bases left in between. The CDR3 consists of 14 residues. CDR3 protein: CSARGGGLGDTQYF. For the CDR3, the DNA is TGCAGTGCTAGAGGTGGGGGGCTTGGAGATACGCAGTATTTT.

The table lists this clonotype with many counts. The chain carries TRBV4-3 and TRBJ2-7; D remains unclear. V lost 2 bases and J lost 4, with 12 bases in between. Germline values: CDR1 LGHNA, CDR2 YSLEER. The CDR3 has 14 amino acids. Here the CDR3 reads CASSQLTGPYEQYF. In DNA form, the CDR3 reads TGCGCCAGCAGCCAACTGACTGGCCCATACGAGCAGTACTTC.

This clonotype occurred many times. The chain joins TRBV6-4 to TRBJ2-7; D is unresolved. Germline V gene sequence: CDR1 MRHNA, CDR2 SNTAGT. This CDR3 is 14 amino acids long. Trimming shortened V by 0 bases and J by 4 bases, and 10 bases separated the two germline ends. The CDR3 reads CASSDSNVVYEQYF. The CDR3 region has the DNA TGTGCCAGCAGTGACTCTAACGTCGTGTACGAGCAGTACTTC.

V is TRBV25-1 and J is TRBJ2-7; TRBD1 matches 9 bases. Matching the DNA end better, TRBJ2-5 makes the J call doubtful. The CDR3 is made up of 15 amino acids. The germline V gene has CDR1 MGHDK and CDR2 SYGVNS. CDR3 nucleotides: TGTGCCAGCAGTGATAGGGGGACAGGGCGAGAGACCCAGTACTTC. Protein sequence: CASSDRGTGRETQYF.

This clonotype was counted ten times or more. The V call is TRBV9, the J call TRBJ2-5; perhaps TRBD2 as D (6 bases). CDR1 is SGDLS and CDR2 is YYNGEE in the germline V gene. The length of the CDR3 is 14 residues. V dropped 0 bases and J dropped 3 bases, with 9 bases sitting between them. The CDR3 DNA sequence: TGTGCCAGCAGCGTAGGGGAGGTTGAAGAGACCCAGTACTTC. Protein sequence: CASSVGEVEETQYF.

This clonotype has only a few counts. The chain carries TRBV7-9 and TRBJ2-1, with TRBD2 identical over 10 bases. The CDR3 sequence is 16 residues long. V was pared by 5 bases and J by 7 bases, with 11 bases of the junction left unmatched. Germline V gene lookup returns CDR1 SEHNR and CDR2 FQNEAQ (reference sequence). The CDR3 DNA follows: TGTGCCAGCAGCCCGGGACTAGCGAGTCTGATGAATGAGCAGTTCTTC. It is translated as CASSPGLASLMNEQFF.

This clonotype was detected only a few times. CDR3 protein: CASSLRRDLYF. The CDR3 DNA reads TGTGCCAGCAGTTTAAGAAGGGATCTGTACTTC. The chain carries TRBV12-3 or TRBV12-4 and TRBJ2-4; D is uncertain. The CDR3 spans 11 residues. Trimming pared 2 bases from V and 15 bases from J, leaving 11 bases between.

Details on this clonotype: At one end, the junction sequence differs from germline, possibly due to a read error. The chain uses TRBV7-2 and TRBJ2-3; D could derive from TRBD1 or TRBD2 (5 bases each). The CDR3 sequence is 14 residues long. Germline values: CDR1 SGHTA, CDR2 FQGNSA. Here the CDR3 reads CASSLGGEPGTRYF. DNA of the CDR3: TGTGCCAGCAGCTTAGGCGGAGAACCCGGGACGCGGTATTTT.

Comment on this clonotype: A much more abundant neighbour one base away suggests this may be a read error. V gene TRBV5-1 combines with J gene TRBJ2-5, with D possibly matching TRBD1 (6 bases). The J call may be faulty, since TRBJ2-7 better matches the DNA end. Germline loops: CDR1 SGHRS, CDR2 YFSETQ. The CDR3 spans 15 residues. The CDR3 DNA sequence: TGCGCCAGCAGCCTGATATTCGGACAGAACTGCGAGCAGTACTTC. Protein product: CASSLIFGQNCEQYF.

The V call is TRBV29-1, the J call TRBJ2-3, with D possibly being TRBD2 (6 bases). CDR1 and CDR2 (germline): SQVTM, ANQGSEA. The CDR3 runs 14 residues. Deletions cut 7 bases from V and 0 bases from J, with 14 bases between. For the CDR3, the DNA is TGCAGCGCCCATAGCGGAACTAGCACAGATACGCAGTATTTT. It codes for CSAHSGTSTDTQYF.

The sample holds many counts of this clonotype. The V and J genes are TRBV6-5 and TRBJ2-7; D tentatively reads TRBD1 or TRBD2 (5 bases each). This CDR3 contains 16 residues. The germline V gene encodes CDR1 MNHEY and CDR2 SVGAGI. V lost 6 bases and J 0 bases, leaving 18 bases between the germline ends. The CDR3 DNA reads TGTGCCAGCAGCAAAAGGGACCTCACAACCTCCTACGAGCAGTACTTC. This encodes CASSKRDLTTSYEQYF.

This clonotype was detected ten times or more. This rearrangement joins TRBV10-3 to TRBJ2-5, with TRBD1 matching 9 bases. V lost 0 bases and J lost 3; bases outside the gene matches: 2. This CDR3 is built from 15 residues. The germline gives CDR1 ENHRY, CDR2 SYGVKD. The CDR3 region has the DNA TGTGCCATCAGTGAGTCCACAGGGGGCAAAGAGACCCAGTACTTC. Its protein is CAISESTGGKETQYF.

There are a few counts of this clonotype. The chain employs TRBV7-2 and TRBJ2-5, with D maybe TRBD1 (6 bases). The CDR3 runs 15 residues. Germline values: CDR1 SGHTA, CDR2 FQGNSA. The V end was cut by 5 bases, the J end by 4 bases, with 17 bases between. CDR3 amino acids: CASSQKRTASETQYF. The CDR3 DNA reads as TGTGCCAGCAGCCAAAAGAGGACAGCATCAGAGACCCAGTACTTC.

This clonotype came up a few times. This chain joins TRBV5-1 and TRBJ2-7; TRBD2 matches 9 bases. J lost 6 bases, V lost 6 bases, and 13 bases had no gene match. Germline values: CDR1 SGHRS, CDR2 YFSETQ. The CDR3 runs 15 residues. The CDR3 DNA reads TGCGCCAGCATGGGTATGGGCCTAGCGGGAATCGAGCAGTACTTC. Translating gives CASMGMGLAGIEQYF.

V gene TRBV20-1 combines with J gene TRBJ2-3, with 7 bases fitting TRBD2. With 1 base clipped from V and 0 bases from J, the junction kept 7 bases outside the gene matches. The CDR3 is 16 residues long. CDR1 and CDR2 (germline): DFQATT, SNEGSKA (reference sequence). This CDR3 reads CSARAGSGVSTDTQYF. As DNA, the CDR3 is TGCAGTGCTAGAGCCGGCAGCGGGGTTAGCACAGATACGCAGTATTTT.

This clonotype was seen a few times. The chain employs TRBV18 and TRBJ2-3; unclear D gene. This CDR3 has 14 amino acids. Germline V gives CDR1 KGHSH, CDR2 LQKENI. V was pared by 4 bases and J by 6 bases, with 14 bases between. The CDR3 DNA follows: TGTGCCAGCTCACTGACGGCTTATGAGGATACGCAGTATTTT. It specifies CASSLTAYEDTQYF.

A note on this clonotype: At one of its ends the junction is not consistent with the germline gene, which may arise from a read error. The genes are TRBV7-9 and TRBJ2-1; 9 positions agree with TRBD2. This CDR3 spans 16 amino acids. Germline CDR1 SEHNR, CDR2 FQNEAQ (reference sequence). The CDR3 is CASSLGLAGITHEQFF. The CDR3 nucleotides are TGTGCTAGCAGCTTAGGTCTAGCGGGGATAACCCATGAGCAGTTCTTC.

This clonotype showed up just a few times. CDR3 loop: CASSQEGLVETQYF. The DNA of the CDR3 is TGTGCCAGCAGCCAGGAGGGACTAGTGGAGACCCAGTACTTC. The chain has TRBV7-9 and TRBJ2-5, with 8 bases identical to TRBD2. The CDR3 sequence is 14 residues long. Per the germline V gene, CDR1 is SEHNR and CDR2 is FQNEAQ (reference sequence). V was pared by 5 bases and J by 5 bases, with 7 bases of the junction left unmatched.

The genes are TRBV12-3 or TRBV12-4 and TRBJ2-5, with TRBD1 as a possible D gene (6 bases). The V and J ends lost 5 bases and 11 bases respectively, with 12 bases between them. This CDR3 contains 11 residues. DNA for the CDR3: TGTGCCAGCAGTCTCAGGGGTTCTCAGTACTTC. It yields the protein CASSLRGSQYF.